This T cell receptor (beta chain) derives from a study of shared clonotypes between healthy human individuals. The CDR3 sequence is 16 residues long. Germline CDR1 SGHDT, CDR2 YYEEEE. V lost 4 bases and J lost 6; bases outside the gene matches: 10. Per the study methods: For the immunoSEQ data, sequences were junction-only without quality scores, so filtering differed. Data came from immunoSEQ multiplex PCR; TCRdb stores just in-frame clones and leaves some out. V and J calls and clone size are given by that table; D and trimming were obtained from the DNA. The sample shows approximately 530,000 clones, about 95% of them seen only once.

The sample was naive CD4+ T cells sorted from blood. Subset defined: CD45RA+ positively selected. The receptor was derived from a woman younger than 45 in good health. This chain connects TRBV5-6 to TRBJ1-6; 7 bases line up with TRBD1. CDR3 sequence: CASSRDRDKPNSPLHF. As DNA, the CDR3 is TGTGCCAGCAGCAGAGACAGGGACAAGCCTAATTCACCCCTCCACTTT.